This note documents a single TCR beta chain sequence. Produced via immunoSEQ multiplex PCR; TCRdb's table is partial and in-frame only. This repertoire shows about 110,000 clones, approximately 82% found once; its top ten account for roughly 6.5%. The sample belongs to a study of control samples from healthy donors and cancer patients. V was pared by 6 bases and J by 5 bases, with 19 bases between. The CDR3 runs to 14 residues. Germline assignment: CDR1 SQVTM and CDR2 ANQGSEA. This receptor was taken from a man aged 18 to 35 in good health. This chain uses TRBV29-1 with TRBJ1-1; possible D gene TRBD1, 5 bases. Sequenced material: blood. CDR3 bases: TGCAGCGTCCAGAGGGCGGAGAGGGGAACTGAAGCTTTCTTT. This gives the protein CSVQRAERGTEAFF.